Listed below are T cell receptor beta chains from one sample, sequenced in a study of Graves' ophthalmopathy and Graves' hyperthyroidism. TCRdb independently ran MiXCR on the multiplex PCR reads; one entry per CDR3 protein. The sample yields 400,000 to 450,000 distinct CDR3 sequences, around 21% seen once. Input material: peripheral blood. These receptors were collected from a woman under 30 with stable Graves' hyperthyroidism. The CDR3 runs from the conserved cysteine through the conserved F or W. Each record gives: J gene, CDR3 length, V gene, clone size, D gene, CDR3 DNA, CDR3 protein. The D gene is left open where the match is weak. Clone size is given for some rows only: seen once, a few or many times, or a class if the clone is expanded.

>TRBJ2-7|15|TRBV6-2/TRBV6-3|many|TRBD1
TGTGCCAGCAGGCAAACAGGGGAGAGCTCCTACGAGCAGTACTTC
CASRQTGESSYEQYF
>TRBJ2-5|13|TRBV11-2|.|.
TGTGCCAGCGGCTTAGTCAGAAAAGAGACCCAGTACTTC
CASGLVRKETQYF
>TRBJ2-7|14|TRBV27|many|.
TGTGCCAGCAGTGGAAGGACGGATTCCTACGAGCAGTACTTC
CASSGRTDSYEQYF
>TRBJ2-7|13|TRBV20-1|many|TRBD2
TGCAGTGCTAGAGAGCGGGGGATACACGAGCAGTACTTC
CSARERGIHEQYF
>TRBJ2-7|14|TRBV11-2|many|TRBD2
TGTGCCAGCAGCCCTAGCGGGAGCACCTACGAGCAGTACTTC
CASSPSGSTYEQYF
>TRBJ2-5|16|TRBV4-1|.|TRBD2
TGCGCCAGCAGCCAAGATCAGGCGGGACTACAAGAGACCCAGTACTTC
CASSQDQAGLQETQYF
>TRBJ2-7|15|TRBV7-9|many|.
TGTGCCAGCAGCTCCTCTATGTCCTATGGGTACGAGCAGTACTTC
CASSSSMSYGYEQYF
>TRBJ2-7|13|TRBV24-1|few|.
TGTGCCACCAGTGATTCCTCAGCCTACGAGCGGTACTTC
CATSDSSAYERYF
>TRBJ1-1|11|TRBV7-9|many|.
TGTGCCAGCAGCGTGAGGGACAAGGGGTTCTTT
CASSVRDKGFF
>TRBJ1-1|13|TRBV19|many|.
TGTGCCAGTAGTATGGTGCAATTCACTGAAGCTTTCTTT
CASSMVQFTEAFF
>TRBJ1-2|14|TRBV11-3|.|TRBD1
TGTGCCAGCAGCAACACCGGGACAGGGGTCGGCTACACCTTC
CASSNTGTGVGYTF